This entry describes one T cell receptor (beta chain). This study enrolled people aged about 18 to 100 from under 25 US geographic areas. Which cohort a participant joined came from the clinical history participants gave. This entry is derived from a study of blood T cell repertoires in COVID-19. Overall study context: T cells, B-cell-depleted T cells, or PBMCs provided the cDNA or gDNA that served as material.

Here immunoSEQ multiplex PCR was the method, and the copy in TCRdb shows in-frame clones only, minus some. Among about 60,000 clones, approximately 80% were seen once, and the ten largest hold approximately 4%. The germline V gene encodes CDR1 SEHNR and CDR2 FQNEAQ (reference sequence). The CDR3 has 14 amino acids. V dropped 3 bases and J dropped 6; count of bases not matched to a gene: 6. The sequenced sample was PBMCs or T cells enriched from blood (not recorded which). The receptor was derived from a woman between 40 and 50 years old with acute COVID-19. This rearrangement joins TRBV7-9 to TRBJ1-1; 8 nucleotides agree with TRBD1. CDR3 DNA: TGTGCCAGCAGCTTGCAGGGGGCGCCGGCTGAAGCTTTCTTT. This gives the protein CASSLQGAPAEAFF.